These 21 T cell receptor beta chains share one sample of origin, sequenced in a study of T cell responses to AZD1222 COVID-19 vaccine. The repertoire was sequenced with immunoSEQ multiplex PCR; TCRdb's copy has only in-frame clones and lacks some. This table has some 99,000 clones, roughly 87% appearing once. Sample: peripheral blood, taken on day 0 of AZD1222 vaccination. These receptors came from an adult in good health.

Only one count was recorded for this clone. The CDR3 coding sequence is TGTGCCATCAGTGGGCCAGGGGGTAGGTACGAGCAGTACTTC. This sequence encodes CAISGPGGRYEQYF. The V and J genes are TRBV10-3 and TRBJ2-7, with TRBD1 identical over 7 bases. Germline V CDR1 and CDR2: ENHRY, SYGVKD. V lost 4 bases, J lost 4 bases, and 7 bases stayed unmatched. This CDR3 has 14 residues.

The chain carries TRBV4-2 and TRBJ2-1; D unclear. Germline CDR1 LGHNA, CDR2 YNFKEQ. Trimming shortened V by 1 base and J by 6 bases, and 16 bases separated the two germline ends. The CDR3 is 16 residues long. The CDR3 here is CASSQVARTVGNEQFF. CDR3 sequence (DNA): TGTGCCAGCAGCCAAGTAGCCCGGACGGTAGGCAATGAGCAGTTCTTC.

This chain uses TRBV7-6 with TRBJ2-1; 8 bases agree with TRBD1. The CDR3 spans 15 residues. CDR1 and CDR2 (germline): SGHVS, FNYEAQ. V shed 5 bases, J shed 2 bases, and the junction held 5 bases outside the gene matches. The DNA of the CDR3 is TGTGCCAGCAGCATCGGACAGGGCACCTACAATGAGCAGTTCTTC. This codes for CASSIGQGTYNEQFF. Using reference TRBV7-6 and TRBJ2-1 for the parts outside the CDR3, the full variable domain is GAGVSQSPRYKVTKRGQDVALRCDPISGHVSLYWYRQALGQGPEFLTYFNYEAQQDKSGLPNDRFSAERPEGSISTLTIQRTEQRDSAMYRCASSIGQGTYNEQFFGPGTRLTVL.

This clone was seen a few times. The chain joins TRBV7-8 to TRBJ1-2; D is uncertain. Trimming left V 6 bases short and J 5 bases short, with 16 bases between. CDR1 SGHVS and CDR2 FQNEAQ come from the germline V gene. CDR3 length: 14 residues. CDR3 protein: CASSRFTVGYGYTF. The CDR3 DNA follows: TGTGCCAGCAGTCGATTCACAGTTGGATATGGCTACACCTTC. Drawing the rest from reference TRBV7-8 and TRBJ1-2, the complete variable domain is GAGVSQSPRYKVAKRGQDVALRCDPISGHVSLFWYQQALGQGPEFLTYFQNEAQLDKSGLPSDRFFAERPEGSVSTLKIQRTQQEDSAVYLCASSRFTVGYGYTFGSGTRLTVV.

CDR3 sequence: CATSDGGSYNEQFF. CDR3 DNA: TGTGCCACCAGTGATGGGGGCTCCTACAATGAGCAGTTCTTC. The chain has TRBV24-1 and TRBJ2-1; TRBD1 or TRBD2 may be the D gene (5 bases each). Germline loops: CDR1 KGHDR, CDR2 SFDVKD. CDR3 size: 14 residues. V dropped 3 bases and J dropped 0 bases, with 5 bases sitting between them.

The chain uses TRBV13 and TRBJ1-6, with 9 bases fitting TRBD1. Germline assignment: CDR1 PRHDT and CDR2 FYEKMQ (reference sequence). The CDR3 totals 16 residues. After removal of 2 bases from V and 8 bases from J, the junction contained 7 bases not matched to a gene. CDR3 loop: CASSLLGTGLDSPLHF. CDR3 in DNA: TGTGCCAGCAGCTTACTCGGGACAGGGTTAGATTCACCCCTCCACTTT.

The chain links TRBV6-5 to TRBJ2-1, with D possibly being TRBD2 (6 bases). Trimming removed 7 bases at V and 2 bases at J, with 15 bases between. The CDR3 extends over 15 amino acids. The germline V gene encodes CDR1 MNHEY and CDR2 SVGAGI. CDR3 sequence (DNA): TGTGCCAGCATCCCGCGACTAGAGGCCTACAATGAGCAGTTCTTC. Encoded protein: CASIPRLEAYNEQFF.

CDR3 loop: CASSQGLNEQFF. The CDR3 region has the DNA TGTGCCAGCAGCCAGGGACTCAATGAGCAGTTCTTC. V gene TRBV7-8 combines with J gene TRBJ2-1; weak D call: TRBD2 (6 bases). The CDR3 runs 12 residues. The germline V gene encodes CDR1 SGHVS and CDR2 FQNEAQ. Trimming shortened V by 5 bases and J by 6 bases, and 8 bases separated the two germline ends.

The chain couples TRBV19 to TRBJ1-1; D might be TRBD1 (6 bases). Trimming left V 4 bases short and J 1 base short, with 13 bases between. The CDR3 extends over 15 amino acids. In germline, CDR1 is LNHDA, CDR2 SQIVND (reference sequence). In DNA form, the CDR3 reads TGTGCCAGTAGTAAACAGGGCAGGGGGAACACTGAAGCTTTCTTT. It codes for CASSKQGRGNTEAFF.

The chain recombines TRBV5-1 with TRBJ2-1, with D hard to call. Trimming cost V 1 base and J 9 bases, with 5 bases left between them. Germline loops: CDR1 SGHRS, CDR2 YFSETQ. There are 11 residues in the CDR3. CDR3 nucleotide sequence: TGCGCCAGCAGCTTGACTTCTGAGCAGTTCTTC. Translated, it gives CASSLTSEQFF.

The V gene is TRBV9, the J gene TRBJ2-1, with a tentative D call TRBD2 (5 bases). The germline gives CDR1 SGDLS, CDR2 YYNGEE. The CDR3 consists of 16 residues. The germline V and J ends were trimmed by 3 bases and 6 bases, with 19 bases remaining between them. CDR3 coding DNA: TGTGCCAGCAGCGAGAAAGCGGAGAAACCGGGCAATGAGCAGTTCTTC. Translating it yields CASSEKAEKPGNEQFF.

The V and J genes are TRBV6-6 and TRBJ2-5, with D tentatively TRBD1 (6 bases). Trimming stripped 6 bases from V and 2 bases from J, with 10 bases between. Germline CDR1 MNHNY, CDR2 SVGAGI (reference sequence). The CDR3 has 13 amino acids. The CDR3 nucleotides read TGTGCCAGCAGCCTACAGGGACAAGAGACCCAGTACTTC. Protein product: CASSLQGQETQYF.

This clone was recorded once. This chain links TRBV5-1 with TRBJ2-2, with 11 bases fitting TRBD2. There are 16 residues in the CDR3. In germline, CDR1 is SGHRS, CDR2 YFSETQ. With 4 bases clipped from V and 7 bases from J, the junction kept 9 bases outside the gene matches. DNA of the CDR3: TGCGCCAGCAGCCCTATAGCGGGAGGGCCGGTCGGGGAGCTGTTTTTT. Translation gives CASSPIAGGPVGELFF.

The CDR3: CASSLGASGNTIYF. CDR3 coding DNA: TGTGCCAGCAGCTTAGGGGCGTCTGGAAACACCATATATTTT. The chain joins TRBV7-2 to TRBJ1-3; D not resolved. The V gene lost 1 base and the J gene lost 1 base, with 5 bases spanning the gap. Germline CDR1 reads SGHTA; CDR2 reads FQGNSA. This CDR3 is 14 amino acids long.

The V gene is TRBV7-8, the J gene TRBJ1-2; D is undetermined. The ends were cut back, 0 bases at V and 2 bases at J, with 10 bases in the middle. CDR1 is SGHVS and CDR2 is FQNEAQ in the germline V gene. This CDR3 is built from 15 residues. As DNA, the CDR3 is TGTGCCAGCAGCTTAGCGATGGGAGGGAACTATGGCTACACCTTC. It encodes CASSLAMGGNYGYTF.

This clone was counted a single time. V gene TRBV12-2 combines with J gene TRBJ1-5. TRBV12-2 is designated a pseudogene. The CDR3 consists of 15 residues. The CDR3 bases are TGTGCAAGTCGCTTAATGGGGAGAGACAATCAGCCCCAGCATTTT. It is translated as CASRLMGRDNQPQHF.

The rearrangement uses TRBV6-5 and TRBJ2-1; 8 positions agree with TRBD1. V was clipped by 7 bases and J by 3 bases; unmatched bases: 5. CDR3 length equals 14 residues. Per the germline V gene, CDR1 is MNHEY and CDR2 is SVGAGI. The CDR3 bases are TGTGCCAGCACTCCTACAGGGGGCTACAATGAGCAGTTCTTC. It encodes CASTPTGGYNEQFF.

The rearrangement uses TRBV19 and TRBJ1-6, with a tentative D call TRBD1 (5 bases). The CDR3 has 14 amino acids. Trimming took 1 base from V and 14 from J, leaving 15 bases between them. Germline CDR1 is LNHDA and CDR2 is SQIVND (reference sequence). The CDR3 DNA follows: TGTGCCAGTAGTATAGGGCGGGGGAGCATCACCCTCCACTTT. Protein product: CASSIGRGSITLHF.

The chain joins TRBV4-3 to TRBJ1-2; D is ambiguous. Germline CDR1 LGHNA, CDR2 YSLEER. The length of the CDR3 is 15 residues. V lost 1 base and J 4 bases, leaving 13 bases between the germline ends. The CDR3 sequence is CASSQATPFPYGYTF. The CDR3 DNA follows: TGCGCCAGCAGCCAAGCAACTCCCTTCCCCTATGGCTACACCTTC.

The chain is built from TRBV19 and TRBJ2-7; 7 nucleotides match TRBD1. After removal of 3 bases from V and 1 base from J, the junction contained 6 bases not matched to a gene. Per germline, CDR1 LNHDA and CDR2 SQIVND (reference sequence). This CDR3 has 15 residues. CDR3 DNA sequence: TGTGCCAGTAGTATCGGAAAGGGGGCTTCCTACGAGCAGTACTTC. It codes for CASSIGKGASYEQYF.

The rearrangement uses TRBV6-5 and TRBJ1-3; D is perhaps TRBD1 (6 bases). This CDR3 is built from 15 residues. Germline V gives CDR1 MNHEY, CDR2 SVGAGI. V dropped 6 bases and J dropped 0 bases, with 12 bases sitting between them. The CDR3 loop is CASSFGQSSGNTIYF. CDR3 sequence (DNA): TGTGCCAGCAGCTTCGGACAGAGCTCTGGAAACACCATATATTTT.